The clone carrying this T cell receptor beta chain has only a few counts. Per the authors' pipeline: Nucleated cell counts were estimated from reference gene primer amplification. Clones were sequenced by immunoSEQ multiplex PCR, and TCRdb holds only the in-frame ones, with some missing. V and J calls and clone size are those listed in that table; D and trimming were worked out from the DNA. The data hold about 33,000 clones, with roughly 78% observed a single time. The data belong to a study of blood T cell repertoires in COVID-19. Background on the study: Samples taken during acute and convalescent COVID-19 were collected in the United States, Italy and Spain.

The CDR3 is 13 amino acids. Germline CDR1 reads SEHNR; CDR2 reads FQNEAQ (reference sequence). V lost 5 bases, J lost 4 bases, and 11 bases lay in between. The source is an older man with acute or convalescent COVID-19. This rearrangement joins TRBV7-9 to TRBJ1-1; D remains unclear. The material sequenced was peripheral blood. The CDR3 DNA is TGTGCCAGCAGCCTTAGTTCTTCCACTGAAGCTTTCTTT. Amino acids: CASSLSSSTEAFF.